One and the same sample provided the 31 T cell receptor beta chains below, sequenced in a study of T cells in Graves' hyperthyroidism and ophthalmopathy. Authors of the study amplified TCR beta CDR3 regions from RNA transcripts. Using the HTBI primer set, a first-round RT-PCR was run on the TCR CDR3. TCRdb called the multiplex PCR reads again in MiXCR, with one record for every CDR3 protein. This table holds roughly 630,000 distinct CDR3 sequences, roughly 14% found once. Sequenced: blood. These receptors all stem from a woman in her twenties or thirties with Graves' hyperthyroidism.

V usage is TRBV20-1 and J usage is TRBJ1-2; D possibly corresponds to TRBD1 (5 bases). The V gene's germline CDR1 is DFQATT and CDR2 SNEGSKA (reference sequence). The length of the CDR3 is 13 residues. The ends were cut back, 3 bases at V and 7 bases at J, with 15 bases in the middle. The CDR3 coding sequence is TGCAGTGCTAGGCTCTCGGGGCAGGGTGGCTACACCTTC. It yields the protein CSARLSGQGGYTF.

This clonotype was observed at least ten times. V and J are TRBV7-9 and TRBJ2-1, with TRBD1 identical over 7 bases. The CDR3 is 15 residues long. The germline V gene has CDR1 SEHNR and CDR2 FQNEAQ (reference sequence). V gave up 3 bases and J gave up 8 bases; unmatched junction bases: 10. The CDR3 region has the DNA TGTGCCAGCAGCTTGGTTGGCGCAGGGGGAGATGAGCAGTTCTTC. Translating gives CASSLVGAGGDEQFF.

This clonotype was seen repeatedly, ten times or more. The rearrangement links TRBV7-9 to TRBJ2-1, with 7 bases identical to TRBD1. Germline trimming cut 5 bases from V and 8 bases from J; bases unmatched to any gene: 27. Germline CDR1 SEHNR, CDR2 FQNEAQ (reference sequence). This CDR3 is 20 amino acids long. CDR3 sequence: CASSLTDPAEQGTPPHEQFF. The CDR3 DNA is TGTGCCAGCAGCCTGACGGACCCAGCAGAACAGGGGACCCCTCCACATGAGCAGTTCTTC. Drawing the rest from reference TRBV7-9 and TRBJ2-1, the complete variable domain is DTGVSQNPRHKITKRGQNVTFRCDPISEHNRLYWYRQTLGQGPEFLTYFQNEAQLEKSRLLSDRFSAERPKGSFSTLEIQRTEQGDSAMYLCASSLTDPAEQGTPPHEQFFGPGTRLTVL.

The V call is TRBV3-1, the J call TRBJ1-5; a possible D gene is TRBD1 (6 bases). Germline assignment: CDR1 LGHDT and CDR2 YNNKEL (reference sequence). This CDR3 spans 14 amino acids. Trimming cost V 1 base and J 10 bases, with 14 bases left between them. The DNA for the CDR3 is TGTGCCAGCAGCCAAGGCCAGCGAGGGGGACCCCAGCATTTT. It encodes CASSQGQRGGPQHF. Together with reference TRBV3-1 and TRBJ1-5, the CDR3 gives the full variable domain: DTAVSQTPKYLVTQMGNDKSIKCEQNLGHDTMYWYKQDSKKFLKIMFSYNNKELIINETVPNRFSPKSPDKAHLNLHINSLELGDSAVYFCASSQGQRGGPQHFGDGTRLSIL.

Ten or more counts support this clonotype. The V and J genes are TRBV28 and TRBJ2-7; D is undetermined. CDR1 MDHEN and CDR2 SYDVKM come from the germline V gene. The ends were cut back, 3 bases at V and 2 bases at J, with 11 bases in the middle. This CDR3 has 14 residues. This chain's CDR3 is CASSFMALTYEQYF. CDR3 bases: TGTGCCAGCAGTTTCATGGCATTAACCTACGAGCAGTACTTC.

This chain uses TRBV6-1 with TRBJ2-7; 7 bases map to TRBD2. This CDR3 has 11 amino acids. V shed 10 bases, J shed 4 bases, and the junction held 4 bases outside the gene matches. The germline V gene encodes CDR1 MNHNS and CDR2 SASEGT. For the CDR3, the DNA is TGTGCCACCGGGACTACGTACGAGCAGTACTTC. Translation: CATGTTYEQYF.

This clonotype was observed many times. This chain uses TRBV20-1 with TRBJ1-1; D uncertain. The CDR3 loop spans 10 amino acids. Trimming removed 7 bases at V and 3 bases at J, with 6 bases between. Looked up from germline, CDR1 is DFQATT and CDR2 is SNEGSKA (reference sequence). The chain's CDR3 is CSGRDTEAFF. Here the CDR3 DNA reads TGCAGTGGCCGGGACACTGAAGCTTTCTTT.

This chain joins TRBV6-1 and TRBJ1-5; 8 nucleotides agree with TRBD1. The V segment lost 5 bases and the J segment 5 bases; nucleotides outside the gene matches: 8. This CDR3 is built from 15 residues. CDR1 MNHNS and CDR2 SASEGT come from the germline V gene. This chain's CDR3 is CASSKGTGWDQPQHF. The CDR3, as DNA: TGTGCCAGCAGTAAAGGGACAGGTTGGGATCAGCCCCAGCATTTT.

As for this clonotype: Sequence at one end of the junction differs from germline and may be a read error. V and J are TRBV15 and TRBJ2-6, with D perhaps TRBD1 or TRBD2 (5 bases each). The germline CDR1 and CDR2 sequences are LNHNV and YYDKDF (reference sequence). The CDR3 runs to 18 residues. CDR3 DNA: TGTGCCACCAGCAGAGAGGAGGTAGGCAGCTCTGGGGCCGACGTCCTGACTTTC. Translated, it gives CATSREEVGSSGADVLTF.

This chain joins TRBV6-5 and TRBJ2-1, with no clear D. Germline CDR1 MNHEY, CDR2 SVGAGI. This CDR3 comprises 14 residues. The V end was cut by 4 bases, the J end by 5 bases, with 12 bases between. In DNA form, the CDR3 reads TGTGCCAGCAGTTGGGTCGGGTGGGACAATGAGCAGTTCTTC. This codes for CASSWVGWDNEQFF.

The gene calls are TRBV30 and TRBJ2-1; TRBD2 agrees at 7 bases. The CDR3 extends over 14 amino acids. The junction had 7 bases not matched to a gene; V was cut back by 5 bases and J by 3 bases. Germline CDR1 and CDR2: GTSNPN and SVGIG (reference sequence). Here the CDR3 reads CAWARTRYYNEQFF. DNA of the CDR3: TGTGCCTGGGCACGGACTAGATACTACAATGAGCAGTTCTTC. The whole variable domain, remainder taken from reference TRBV30 and TRBJ2-1, is SQTIHQWPATLVQPVGSPLSLECTVEGTSNPNLYWYRQAAGRGLQLLFYSVGIGQISSEVPQNLSASRPQDRQFILSSKKLLLSDSGFYLCAWARTRYYNEQFFGPGTRLTVL.

The chain uses TRBV6-1 and TRBJ1-2, with 7 bases aligning to TRBD1. The V and J ends lost 5 bases and 8 bases, in that order; junction bases with no gene match: 11. Germline V gene sequence: CDR1 MNHNS, CDR2 SASEGT. This CDR3 contains 14 residues. The CDR3 spells CASSRTGLVNGYTF. The CDR3 DNA reads as TGTGCCAGCAGTAGGACAGGTTTGGTTAACGGCTACACCTTC.

This clonotype has a count of ten or more. This chain uses TRBV6-2 or TRBV6-3 with TRBJ2-1, with 13 positions matching TRBD2. V was pared by 8 bases and J by 6 bases, with 19 bases of the junction left unmatched. This CDR3 has 19 amino acids. The germline gives CDR1 MNHEY, CDR2 SVGEGT. CDR3 in amino acids: CASGNSGLAGVSRINEQFF. The CDR3 coding sequence is TGTGCCAGCGGCAACTCTGGACTAGCGGGAGTCTCACGTATCAATGAGCAGTTCTTC.

A word on this clonotype: It may be a read error: a sequence one base away is much more abundant. The genes are TRBV5-1 and TRBJ1-2; D unresolved. Germline V gene lookup returns CDR1 SGHRS and CDR2 YFSETQ. The CDR3 has 14 residues. The CDR3 DNA follows: TGCGCCAGCAGCTTGGAGCTCCCGAGGGATGGCCACACCTTC. Protein: CASSLELPRDGHTF.

This clonotype was recorded a few times. The chain couples TRBV7-2 to TRBJ2-3, with 7 bases aligning to TRBD2. J gave up 5 bases and V 5 bases, and 10 bases lay outside the gene matches. Germline CDR1 and CDR2: SGHTA and FQGNSA. The length of the CDR3 is 15 residues. The CDR3 nucleotides are TGTGCCAGCAGCATTCGGGGGGAGGGCCGAGATACGCAGTATTTT. Residues: CASSIRGEGRDTQYF.

This clonotype was observed at least ten times. The V and J genes are TRBV27 and TRBJ2-1; possible D gene TRBD1, 6 bases. Looked up from germline, CDR1 is MNHEY and CDR2 is SMNVEV (reference sequence). The CDR3 is made up of 12 amino acids. V was pared by 4 bases and J by 7 bases, with 8 bases between. The CDR3 DNA sequence: TGTGCCAGCAGTTCGACAGGTAATGAGCAGTTCTTC. Its translation: CASSSTGNEQFF.

This clonotype was counted ten times or more. The CDR3 bases are TGTGCCTGGAGTGTAGATAGGAAGCAGTTCTTC. Translation: CAWSVDRKQFF. The J gene is TRBJ2-1, the V gene TRBV30; D gene ambiguous. V lost 0 bases to trimming and J lost 11 bases, with 8 bases between them. CDR3 length: 11 amino acids. The germline CDR1 and CDR2 sequences are GTSNPN and SVGIG (reference sequence).

This clonotype was counted at least ten times. The V and J genes are TRBV11-2 and TRBJ1-2, with a weak D call TRBD1 (5 bases). CDR1 SGHAT and CDR2 FQNNGV come from the germline V gene. The length of the CDR3 is 15 residues. Deletions cut 0 bases from V and 5 bases from J, with 13 bases between. Here the CDR3 reads CASSLDGTAIYGYTF. The CDR3 DNA follows: TGTGCCAGCAGCTTAGATGGGACGGCTATTTATGGCTACACCTTC.

The sample holds many counts of this clonotype. This chain joins TRBV3-1 and TRBJ2-7; 7 bases align to TRBD1. V shed 1 base and J 0 bases; nucleotides not matched to a gene: 6. The CDR3 is made up of 16 amino acids. Germline loops: CDR1 LGHDT, CDR2 YNNKEL (reference sequence). In DNA, the CDR3 is TGTGCCAGCAGCCAAGTTGTGACAGGGCTCTCCTACGAGCAGTACTTC. Translated: CASSQVVTGLSYEQYF.

This clonotype has at least ten counts. V and J are TRBV12-3 or TRBV12-4 and TRBJ2-2, with TRBD2 matching over 7 bases. Trimming cost V 5 bases and J 8 bases; bases outside gene matches: 8. This CDR3 spans 14 amino acids. For the CDR3, the DNA is TGTGCCAGCAGTCCCGTGGGAGGGGCAGGGGAGCTGTTTTTT. It codes for CASSPVGGAGELFF.

This clonotype appeared many times. V usage is TRBV7-3 and J usage is TRBJ2-3; 11 bases map to TRBD2. This CDR3 has 15 residues. Germline CDR1 reads SGHTA; CDR2 reads FQGTGA. V lost 5 bases and J lost 7; bases outside the gene matches: 8. The CDR3 is CASSDSGRADHTQYF. In nucleotides, the CDR3 is TGTGCCAGCAGCGATAGCGGGAGGGCCGATCATACGCAGTATTTT.

This clonotype occurred many times. This chain joins TRBV6-2 or TRBV6-3 and TRBJ2-1, with TRBD2 matching over 15 bases. The germline V gene encodes CDR1 MNHEY and CDR2 SVGEGT. The CDR3 has 17 residues. The junction had 11 bases not matched to a gene; V was cut back by 7 bases and J by 7 bases. The CDR3 reads CASKRTSGRVSANEQFF. CDR3 coding DNA: TGTGCCAGCAAAAGGACTAGCGGGAGGGTTTCCGCTAATGAGCAGTTCTTC.

This clonotype was seen repeatedly, ten times or more. This chain connects TRBV7-9 to TRBJ1-2; no firm D call. Trimming cost V 4 bases and J 8 bases, with 17 bases left between them. This CDR3 comprises 14 residues. Germline CDR1 reads SEHNR; CDR2 reads FQNEAQ (reference sequence). CDR3 loop: CASSSGADLRGYTF. The CDR3 coding sequence is TGTGCCAGCAGCTCGGGCGCCGACCTTCGGGGCTACACCTTC.

In its sample, this clonotype was seen many times. As DNA, the CDR3 is TGTGCCTGGAGTCGCGTCTACAATGAGCAGTTCTTC. Encoded protein: CAWSRVYNEQFF. The rearrangement uses TRBV30 and TRBJ2-1; D not resolved. Germline V gene data show CDR1 as GTSNPN and CDR2 as SVGIG (reference sequence). There are 12 residues in the CDR3. V dropped 2 bases and J dropped 3 bases, with 5 bases sitting between them.

This clonotype was seen ten or more times. The V gene is TRBV30, the J gene TRBJ2-7; TRBD1 aligns across 8 bases. CDR1 and CDR2 (germline): GTSNPN, SVGIG (reference sequence). The J segment lost 7 bases and the V segment lost 4 bases, leaving 12 bases of the junction unmatched. This CDR3 spans 14 amino acids. The CDR3 sequence: CAWKSGGNIWEQYF. For the CDR3, the DNA is TGTGCCTGGAAATCAGGGGGCAATATTTGGGAGCAGTACTTC.

This clonotype was counted a few times. The germline gene is not matched at one end of the junction; a read error may be the cause. V is TRBV6-9 and J is TRBJ2-7; 9 bases are shared with TRBD2. The CDR3 spans 14 residues. CDR1 is MNHGY, CDR2 SVAAGI, per germline. The CDR3 nucleotides read TGTGCCGGCAGTTATAGCGGGAGAGGATACGAGCAGTACTTC. Translation: CAGSYSGRGYEQYF.

This clonotype was found many times. The chain recombines TRBV20-1 with TRBJ2-3; 7 bases line up with TRBD1. J lost 3 bases, V lost 6 bases, and 9 bases had no gene match. From germline, CDR1 is DFQATT and CDR2 SNEGSKA (reference sequence). The CDR3 is made up of 14 amino acids. The CDR3 DNA reads TGCAGTGCATCACAGGGGCGTGTTACAGATACGCAGTATTTT. Amino acids: CSASQGRVTDTQYF.

This clonotype was counted at least ten times. The chain joins TRBV11-2 to TRBJ2-2; the D is unclear. V shed 1 base and J shed 4 bases, with 7 bases lying between them. Germline assignment: CDR1 SGHAT and CDR2 FQNNGV. The CDR3 is 14 residues long. This CDR3 is CASSLVIFTGELFF. CDR3 in DNA: TGTGCCAGCAGCTTAGTCATATTCACCGGGGAGCTGTTTTTT.

This clonotype has a count of ten or more. The chain carries TRBV6-1 and TRBJ2-7, with no clear D. This CDR3 is built from 12 residues. V was pared by 1 base and J by 5 bases, with 6 bases between. Germline assignment: CDR1 MNHNS and CDR2 SASEGT. In DNA, the CDR3 is TGTGCCAGCAGTGAAGGAGACGACGAGCAGTACTTC. This gives the protein CASSEGDDEQYF.

The rearrangement links TRBV12-3 or TRBV12-4 to TRBJ1-2, with D unresolved. V was trimmed by 1 base and J by 4 bases, leaving 7 bases between them. This CDR3 region has 13 residues. CDR3 in amino acids: CASSLDSFYGYTF. As DNA, the CDR3 is TGTGCCAGCAGTTTAGACTCCTTCTATGGCTACACCTTC.

Notes on this clonotype: A much larger clonotype is one base distant, so this may be a read error. The V gene is TRBV2, the J gene TRBJ1-5; D not resolved. V was trimmed by 4 bases and J by 3 bases, leaving 7 bases between them. The CDR3 spans 13 residues. Germline CDR1 and CDR2: SNHLY and FYNNEI. In DNA form, the CDR3 reads TGTGCCAGCAGTGGCCGGAACAATCAGCCCCAGCATTTT. Protein: CASSGRNNQPQHF.